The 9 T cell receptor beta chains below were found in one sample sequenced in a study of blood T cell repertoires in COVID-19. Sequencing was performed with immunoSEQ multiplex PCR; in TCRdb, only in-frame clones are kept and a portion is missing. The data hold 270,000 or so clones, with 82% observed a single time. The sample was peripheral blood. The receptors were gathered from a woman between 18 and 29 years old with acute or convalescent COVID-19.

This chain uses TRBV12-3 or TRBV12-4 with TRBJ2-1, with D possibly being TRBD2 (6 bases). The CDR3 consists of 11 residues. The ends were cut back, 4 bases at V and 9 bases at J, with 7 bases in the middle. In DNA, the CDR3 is TGTGCCAGCAGTTGGGGAGGTGAGCAGTTCTTC. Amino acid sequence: CASSWGGEQFF.

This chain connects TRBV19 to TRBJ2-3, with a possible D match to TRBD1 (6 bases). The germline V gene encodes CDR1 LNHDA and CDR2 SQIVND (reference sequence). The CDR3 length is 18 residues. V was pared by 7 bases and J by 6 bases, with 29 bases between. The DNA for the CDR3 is TGTGCCAGTATATCGATAAGGGGGAGCCTAGGTATAGGTGATACGCAGTATTTT. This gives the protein CASISIRGSLGIGDTQYF.

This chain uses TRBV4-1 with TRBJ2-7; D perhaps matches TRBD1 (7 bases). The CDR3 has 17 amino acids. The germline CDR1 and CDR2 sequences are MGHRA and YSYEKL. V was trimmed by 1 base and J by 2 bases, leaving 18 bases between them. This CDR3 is CASSQGGVMTGTYEQYF. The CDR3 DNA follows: TGCGCCAGCAGCCAAGGCGGGGTAATGACAGGGACCTACGAGCAGTACTTC.

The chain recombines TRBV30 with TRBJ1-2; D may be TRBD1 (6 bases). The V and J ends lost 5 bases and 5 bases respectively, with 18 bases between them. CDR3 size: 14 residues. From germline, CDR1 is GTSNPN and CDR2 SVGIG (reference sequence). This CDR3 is CAWSPGQRRYGYTF. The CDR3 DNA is TGTGCCTGGTCTCCGGGACAACGGCGGTATGGCTACACCTTC.

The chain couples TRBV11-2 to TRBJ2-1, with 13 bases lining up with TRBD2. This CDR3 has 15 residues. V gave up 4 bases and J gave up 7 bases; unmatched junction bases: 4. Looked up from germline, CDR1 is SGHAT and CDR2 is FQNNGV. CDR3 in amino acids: CASSSGTSGINEQFF. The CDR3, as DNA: TGTGCCAGCAGCTCTGGGACTAGCGGGATAAATGAGCAGTTCTTC.

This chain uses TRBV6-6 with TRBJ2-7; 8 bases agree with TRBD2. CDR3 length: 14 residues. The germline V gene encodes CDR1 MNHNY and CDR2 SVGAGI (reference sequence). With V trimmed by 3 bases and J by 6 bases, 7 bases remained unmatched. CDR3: CASSYPAGGLEQYF. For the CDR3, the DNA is TGTGCCAGCAGTTATCCCGCGGGAGGTCTCGAGCAGTACTTC.

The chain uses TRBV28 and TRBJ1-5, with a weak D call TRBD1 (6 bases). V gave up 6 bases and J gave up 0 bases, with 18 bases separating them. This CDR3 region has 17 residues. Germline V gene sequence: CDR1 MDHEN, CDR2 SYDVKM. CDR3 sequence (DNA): TGTGCCAGCAGCTCCACCGGGACATTGTTTAGCAATCAGCCCCAGCATTTT. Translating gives CASSSTGTLFSNQPQHF. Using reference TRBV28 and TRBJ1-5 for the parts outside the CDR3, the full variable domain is DVKVTQSSRYLVKRTGEKVFLECVQDMDHENMFWYRQDPGLGLRLIYFSYDVKMKEKGDIPEGYSVSREKKERFSLILESASTNQTSMYLCASSSTGTLFSNQPQHFGDGTRLSIL.

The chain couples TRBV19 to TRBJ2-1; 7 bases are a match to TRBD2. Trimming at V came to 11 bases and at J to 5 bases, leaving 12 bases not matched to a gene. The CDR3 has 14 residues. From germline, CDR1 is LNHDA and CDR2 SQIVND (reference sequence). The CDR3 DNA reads TGTGCCTCGAACGGGCGGGAGTTTGACAATGAGCAGTTCTTC. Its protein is CASNGREFDNEQFF.

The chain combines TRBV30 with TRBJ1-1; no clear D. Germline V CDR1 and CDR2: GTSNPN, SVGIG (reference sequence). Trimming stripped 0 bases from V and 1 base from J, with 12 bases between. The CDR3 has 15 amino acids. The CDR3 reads CAWSVPRRGNTEAFF. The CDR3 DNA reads TGTGCCTGGAGTGTACCCAGACGCGGGAACACTGAAGCTTTCTTT.